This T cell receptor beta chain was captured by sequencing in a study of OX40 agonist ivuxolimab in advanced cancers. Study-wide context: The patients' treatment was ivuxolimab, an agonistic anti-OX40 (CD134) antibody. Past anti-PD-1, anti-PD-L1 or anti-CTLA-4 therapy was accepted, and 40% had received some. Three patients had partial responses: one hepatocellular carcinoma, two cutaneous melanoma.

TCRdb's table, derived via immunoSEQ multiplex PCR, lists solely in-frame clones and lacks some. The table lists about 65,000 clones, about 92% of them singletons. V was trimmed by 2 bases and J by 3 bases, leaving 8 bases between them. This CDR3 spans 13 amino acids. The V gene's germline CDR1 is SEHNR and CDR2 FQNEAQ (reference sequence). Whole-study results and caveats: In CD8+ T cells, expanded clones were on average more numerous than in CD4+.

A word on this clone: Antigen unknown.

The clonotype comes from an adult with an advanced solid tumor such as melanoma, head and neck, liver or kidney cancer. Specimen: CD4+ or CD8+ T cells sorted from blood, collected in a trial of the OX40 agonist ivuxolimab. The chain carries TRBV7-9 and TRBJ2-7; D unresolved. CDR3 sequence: CASSLSKGYEQYF. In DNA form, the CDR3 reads TGTGCCAGCAGCTTAAGCAAGGGCTACGAGCAGTACTTC.